This T cell receptor (beta chain) was sequenced in a study of T cell responses to AZD1222 COVID-19 vaccine. Study outcomes and limitations: Receipt of two AZD1222 doses was followed by a rise in Spike-specific TCR breadth and depth.

A note on this clone: What it recognizes is unknown.

Pooled in the analysis were second doses at about 4 or about 12 weeks. There are 14 residues in the CDR3. Looked up from germline, CDR1 is MNHEY and CDR2 is SVGAGI. Trimming stripped 2 bases from V and 8 bases from J, with 13 bases between. TCRdb keeps only in-frame clones here, not all; method: immunoSEQ multiplex PCR. The sample has about 110,000 clones, approximately 92% seen once. This TCR derives from an adult who received the AZD1222 COVID-19 vaccine. The chain uses TRBV6-5 and TRBJ2-1; D might be TRBD1 (6 bases). The specimen was peripheral blood, collected 28 days after the second AZD1222 dose. The CDR3 region is CASSYGTPGHEQFF. As DNA, the CDR3 is TGTGCCAGCAGTTACGGGACACCAGGGCATGAGCAGTTCTTC.